This is a list of T cell receptor beta chains from one sample in a study of shared clonotypes between healthy human individuals. Repertoires were generated with immunoSEQ multiplex PCR, while TCRdb's copy carries only in-frame clones and drops some. The sample has about 680,000 clones, around 74% seen once; the top ten hold 1.5% to 2%. Sequenced: memory CD4+ T cells sorted from blood. These receptors all come from a young woman in good health. CDR3s include the opening cysteine and the closing phenylalanine or tryptophan. D genes are given only for firm matches. Rows give clone size only sometimes, using once, few, many, or a class for an expanded clone.

length: 14
D: NA
size: NA
J: TRBJ2-3
V: TRBV7-2
CDR3: CASSLGQAPDTQYF
DNA: TGTGCCAGCAGCTTGGGTCAAGCGCCGGATACGCAGTATTTT

length: 11
D: NA
size: NA
J: TRBJ1-1
V: TRBV7-9
CDR3: CASSRGGEAFF
DNA: TGTGCCAGCAGCCGAGGGGGAGAAGCTTTCTTT

length: 10
D: NA
size: few
J: TRBJ1-2
V: TRBV20-1
CDR3: CSAWHRGYTF
DNA: TGCAGTGCCTGGCACAGGGGCTACACCTTC

length: 12
D: NA
size: NA
J: TRBJ2-5
V: TRBV19
CDR3: CASSSGIETQYF
DNA: TGTGCCAGTAGTAGCGGGATAGAGACCCAGTACTTC

length: 16
D: NA
size: NA
J: TRBJ2-6
V: TRBV15
CDR3: CATSRDLRSGANVLTF
DNA: TGTGCCACCAGCAGAGATTTGCGCTCTGGGGCCAACGTCCTGACTTTC

length: 18
D: TRBD2
size: NA
J: TRBJ2-1
V: TRBV29-1
CDR3: CSVVGLAGGQSIHNEQFF
DNA: TGCAGCGTTGTCGGGCTAGCGGGAGGGCAATCCATCCACAATGAGCAGTTCTTC

length: 15
D: TRBD1
size: NA
J: TRBJ2-7
V: TRBV7-3
CDR3: CASSLGSTGAYEQYF
DNA: TGTGCCAGCAGCTTGGGGTCGACAGGGGCCTACGAGCAGTACTTC

length: 14
D: NA
size: few
J: TRBJ1-3
V: TRBV5-1
CDR3: CASSLVGPDVSLDF
DNA: TGCGCCAGCAGCTTGGTCGGTCCGGACGTCAGTTTGGATTTT

length: 13
D: NA
size: NA
J: TRBJ2-5
V: TRBV11-2
CDR3: CASSQNGGETQYF
DNA: TGTGCCAGCAGCCAAAATGGTGGGGAGACCCAGTACTTC

length: 14
D: TRBD2
size: many
J: TRBJ2-1
V: TRBV7-9
CDR3: CASTGLAGAYEQFF
DNA: TGTGCCAGCACGGGACTAGCGGGAGCGTATGAGCAGTTCTTC

length: 15
D: NA
size: NA
J: TRBJ1-1
V: TRBV19
CDR3: CASSLLGRGNTEAFF
DNA: TGTGCCAGTAGTTTATTGGGCAGGGGTAACACTGAAGCTTTCTTT

length: 15
D: NA
size: NA
J: TRBJ2-3
V: TRBV5-1
CDR3: CASSETVGGTDTQYF
DNA: TGCGCCAGCAGCGAAACGGTCGGGGGCACAGATACGCAGTATTTT

length: 14
D: NA
size: NA
J: TRBJ1-2
V: TRBV5-4
CDR3: CASSSQGTNYGYTF
DNA: TGTGCCAGCAGCTCACAGGGAACTAACTATGGCTACACCTTC

length: 14
D: NA
size: NA
J: TRBJ2-3
V: TRBV28
CDR3: CASSLRLSTDTQYF
DNA: TGTGCCAGCAGTTTGAGGCTAAGCACAGATACGCAGTATTTT

length: 17
D: TRBD1
size: NA
J: TRBJ2-7
V: TRBV18
CDR3: CASSPTGTGGTSYEQYF
DNA: TGTGCCAGCTCACCAACCGGGACAGGGGGCACGTCCTACGAGCAGTACTTC

length: 13
D: NA
size: NA
J: TRBJ2-7
V: TRBV2
CDR3: CASSPQGTGEQYF
DNA: TGTGCCAGCAGTCCACAGGGTACAGGGGAGCAGTACTTC

length: 12
D: TRBD1
size: NA
J: TRBJ1-1
V: TRBV6-6
CDR3: CASRAGTGPPVF
DNA: TGTGCCAGCAGGGCCGGGACAGGCCCCCCCGTCTTT

length: 18
D: NA
size: NA
J: TRBJ2-5
V: TRBV4-1
CDR3: CASSQGIGRSGGVETQYF
DNA: TGCGCCAGCAGCCAAGGGATCGGTAGGAGTGGCGGGGTTGAGACCCAGTACTTC

length: 16
D: TRBD1
size: once
J: TRBJ1-4
V: TRBV7-9
CDR3: CASSLQGARTNEKLFF
DNA: TGTGCCAGCAGCCTACAGGGGGCGAGAACTAATGAAAAACTGTTTTTT

length: 14
D: TRBD2
size: NA
J: TRBJ2-7
V: TRBV6-5
CDR3: CASSPGLAGGHQYF
DNA: TGTGCCAGCAGTCCCGGGCTAGCGGGAGGGCACCAGTACTTC

length: 14
D: TRBD1
size: NA
J: TRBJ1-5
V: TRBV6-1
CDR3: CASTWTGNNQPQHF
DNA: TGTGCCAGCACTTGGACAGGGAACAATCAGCCCCAGCATTTT

length: 15
D: TRBD1
size: NA
J: TRBJ2-7
V: TRBV9
CDR3: CASSVGQGAYHEQYF
DNA: TGTGCCAGCAGCGTTGGACAGGGGGCTTATCACGAGCAGTACTTC

length: 11
D: NA
size: few
J: TRBJ1-3
V: TRBV6-1
CDR3: CASSRGNTIYF
DNA: TGTGCCAGCTCAAGGGGAAACACCATATATTTT